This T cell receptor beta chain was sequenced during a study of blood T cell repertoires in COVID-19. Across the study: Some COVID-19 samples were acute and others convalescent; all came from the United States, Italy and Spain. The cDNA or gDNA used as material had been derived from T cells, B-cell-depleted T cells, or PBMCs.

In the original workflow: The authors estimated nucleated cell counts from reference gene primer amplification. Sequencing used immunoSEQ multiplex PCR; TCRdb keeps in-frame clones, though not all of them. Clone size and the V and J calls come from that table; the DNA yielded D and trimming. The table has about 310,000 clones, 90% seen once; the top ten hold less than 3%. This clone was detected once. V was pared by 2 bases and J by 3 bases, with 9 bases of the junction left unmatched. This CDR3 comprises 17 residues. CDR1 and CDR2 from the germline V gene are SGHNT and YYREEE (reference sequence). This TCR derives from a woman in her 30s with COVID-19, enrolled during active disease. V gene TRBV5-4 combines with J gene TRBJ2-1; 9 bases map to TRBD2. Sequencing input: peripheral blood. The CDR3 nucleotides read TGTGCCAGCAGCTTTGGTGGCGGGAGGGCTTTCTACAATGAGCAGTTCTTC. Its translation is CASSFGGGRAFYNEQFF.